This TCR beta chain was retrieved from a study of CD8 T cells in ankylosing spondylitis. Quantitative molecular-barcoded 5'-RACE generated the TCR beta libraries. MiXCR, run by TCRdb on the 5' RACE reads, gives a single entry per CDR3 protein. The data hold 300,000 to 400,000 distinct CDR3 sequences, with around 24% observed a single time. Notes on this clonotype: Its antigen is not identified.

Overall study findings and caveats: There was reportedly significant enrichment of clones that were disease-linked in matched ankylosing spondylitis synovial fluid. Made up of 7 to 9 highly homologous variants, a TCR beta motif appeared characteristic of ankylosing spondylitis blood.

Trimming took 4 bases from V and 2 from J; bases not matched to a gene: 11. The CDR3 runs 17 residues. Germline lookup yields CDR1 SGHTA and CDR2 FQGNSA. This TCR came from a male donor with ankylosing spondylitis. The specimen was blood, either unsorted or a sorted T cell fraction (not recorded which). The chain is built from TRBV7-2 and TRBJ2-7; 10 bases fit TRBD1. CDR3 region: CASSSMGGGTGAYEQYF. CDR3 coding DNA: TGTGCCAGCAGCTCGATGGGAGGGGGGACAGGGGCCTACGAGCAGTACTTC.